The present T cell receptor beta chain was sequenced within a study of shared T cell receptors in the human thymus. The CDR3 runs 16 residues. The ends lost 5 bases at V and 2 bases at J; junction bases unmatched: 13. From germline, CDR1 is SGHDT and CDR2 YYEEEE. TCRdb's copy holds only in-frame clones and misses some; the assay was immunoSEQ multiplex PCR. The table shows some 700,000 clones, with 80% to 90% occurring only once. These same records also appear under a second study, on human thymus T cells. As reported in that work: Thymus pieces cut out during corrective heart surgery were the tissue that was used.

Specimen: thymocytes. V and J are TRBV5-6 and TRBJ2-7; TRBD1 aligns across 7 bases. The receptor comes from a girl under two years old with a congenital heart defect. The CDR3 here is CASRADRVGPTYEQYF. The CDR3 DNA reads TGTGCCAGCAGAGCCGACAGGGTGGGACCTACCTACGAGCAGTACTTC.